Each of the 15 T cell receptor beta chains below was sequenced from the same sample in a study of T cell responses to AZD1222 COVID-19 vaccine. TCRdb keeps only in-frame clones here, not all; method: immunoSEQ multiplex PCR. The sample shows about 160,000 clones, around 89% of them seen only once. The sequenced sample was peripheral blood, obtained 28 days after the second AZD1222 dose. Receptor source: an adult who received the AZD1222 COVID-19 vaccine.

V is TRBV6-5 and J is TRBJ1-2; D is ambiguous. The CDR3 covers 13 residues. V shed 6 bases and J shed 5 bases, with 13 bases lying between them. The germline CDR1 and CDR2 sequences are MNHEY and SVGAGI. CDR3 sequence reads: CASRTGLGYGYTF. DNA of the CDR3: TGTGCCAGCAGGACGGGTCTGGGATATGGCTACACCTTC.

This clone was counted only a few times. The CDR3 is CASSLRESDTGELFF. The CDR3 region has the DNA TGTGCCAGCAGCTTGAGAGAAAGCGACACCGGGGAGCTGTTTTTT. V usage is TRBV11-2 and J usage is TRBJ2-2; the D is unclear. The V end was cut by 3 bases, the J end by 3 bases, with 11 bases between. Germline V gives CDR1 SGHAT, CDR2 FQNNGV. This CDR3 spans 15 amino acids.

V and J are TRBV7-9 and TRBJ2-5; D might be TRBD2 (5 bases). Germline V gene lookup returns CDR1 SEHNR and CDR2 FQNEAQ (reference sequence). CDR3 size: 13 residues. V was clipped by 5 bases and J by 6 bases, with 13 bases between them. CDR3 residues: CASSASGEKTQYF. DNA for the CDR3: TGTGCCAGCAGCGCCAGCGGTGAGAAGACCCAGTACTTC.

The J gene is TRBJ1-2, the V gene TRBV20-1; D may be TRBD1 (5 bases). CDR1 is DFQATT, CDR2 SNEGSKA, per germline (reference sequence). This CDR3 comprises 15 residues. V lost 3 bases and J 6 bases, leaving 20 bases between the germline ends. CDR3 sequence reads: CSASLSEWGEDGYTF. CDR3 nucleotides: TGCAGTGCTAGTCTTTCCGAGTGGGGGGAGGATGGCTACACCTTC.

This clone was seen a handful of times. The V gene is TRBV28, the J gene TRBJ1-2; TRBD1 matches at 9 bases. CDR3 length: 14 amino acids. CDR1 and CDR2 from the germline V gene are MDHEN and SYDVKM. Trimming at V came to 5 bases and at J to 2 bases, leaving 3 bases not matched to a gene. The CDR3 DNA reads TGTGCCAGCAGTAGTACAGGGGGCAACTATGGCTACACCTTC. This codes for CASSSTGGNYGYTF.

The rearrangement joins TRBV20-1 to TRBJ1-2; no reliable D call. Germline CDR1 DFQATT, CDR2 SNEGSKA (reference sequence). This CDR3 is built from 9 residues. V lost 2 bases to trimming and J lost 5 bases, with 0 bases between them. CDR3 in amino acids: CSARYGYTF. The CDR3 DNA is TGCAGTGCTAGATATGGCTACACCTTC.

V is TRBV30 and J is TRBJ1-2; possible D gene TRBD1, 6 bases. The V gene lost 4 bases and the J gene lost 8 bases, with 20 bases spanning the gap. From germline, CDR1 is GTSNPN and CDR2 SVGIG (reference sequence). The CDR3 extends over 14 amino acids. CDR3 sequence reads: CAWTAAGAGEGYTF. The CDR3 region has the DNA TGTGCCTGGACCGCGGCAGGGGCGGGGGAGGGCTACACCTTC.

The genes are TRBV7-9 and TRBJ1-2; 8 bases map to TRBD1. Germline V gene data show CDR1 as SEHNR and CDR2 as FQNEAQ (reference sequence). V shed 1 base and J 5 bases; nucleotides not matched to a gene: 6. The CDR3 has 15 residues. DNA of the CDR3: TGTGCCAGCAGCTTAGTAGGACAGGGCGGATATGGCTACACCTTC. This translates into CASSLVGQGGYGYTF.

The V call is TRBV18, the J call TRBJ1-1, with D maybe TRBD1 (5 bases). The CDR3 covers 15 residues. Deletions cut 2 bases from V and 1 base from J, with 11 bases between. Germline V CDR1 and CDR2: KGHSH, LQKENI. CDR3 coding DNA: TGTGCCAGCTCACCATACAAGACAGAGAACACTGAAGCTTTCTTT. Protein: CASSPYKTENTEAFF.

This clone was seen a single time. The chain links TRBV5-4 to TRBJ1-2; the D is unclear. From germline, CDR1 is SGHNT and CDR2 YYREEE (reference sequence). CDR3 length: 14 amino acids. The germline V and J ends were trimmed by 3 bases and 4 bases, with 13 bases remaining between them. CDR3 sequence reads: CASSSGTSLYGYTF. The CDR3 region has the DNA TGTGCCAGCAGCTCTGGAACTAGCCTCTATGGCTACACCTTC.

The chain uses TRBV6-2 or TRBV6-3 and TRBJ1-5; D not resolved. CDR1 is MNHEY, CDR2 SVGEGT, per germline. The CDR3 contains 12 residues. V was shortened by 5 bases and J by 7 bases, with 9 bases between the two germline ends. As DNA, the CDR3 is TGTGCCAGCAGTACCTTTAACCAGCCCCAGCATTTT. It specifies CASSTFNQPQHF.

The chain employs TRBV2 and TRBJ1-2; the match to TRBD1 covers 9 bases. There are 16 residues in the CDR3. After removal of 4 bases from V and 8 bases from J, the junction contained 14 bases not matched to a gene. CDR1 and CDR2 from the germline V gene are SNHLY and FYNNEI. CDR3 DNA: TGTGCCAGCAGTGGTACTAGGACAGGGGCAATGAGCGGCTACACCTTC. It encodes CASSGTRTGAMSGYTF.

The genes are TRBV30 and TRBJ1-1, with TRBD1 matching 7 bases. V lost 5 bases and J lost 0; bases outside the gene matches: 6. Germline CDR1 and CDR2: GTSNPN and SVGIG (reference sequence). This CDR3 has 14 residues. The CDR3 sequence is CAWDRVGMNTEAFF. Written as DNA, the CDR3 is TGTGCCTGGGACAGGGTGGGGATGAACACTGAAGCTTTCTTT.

The chain recombines TRBV5-1 with TRBJ1-2; 7 bases agree with TRBD1. V shed 6 bases, J shed 6 bases, and the junction held 8 bases outside the gene matches. The CDR3 sequence is 13 residues long. CDR1 and CDR2 from the germline V gene are SGHRS and YFSETQ. The CDR3 loop is CASNYDRVDGYTF. As DNA, the CDR3 is TGCGCCAGCAACTACGACAGGGTGGATGGCTACACCTTC.

This clone was recorded only once. This rearrangement joins TRBV11-1 to TRBJ1-2; possible D gene TRBD1, 6 bases. Trimming cost V 1 base and J 4 bases, with 10 bases left between them. The CDR3 runs to 14 residues. Germline V gene lookup returns CDR1 SGHAT and CDR2 FQDESV (reference sequence). The CDR3: CASSLGRGGYGYTF. DNA of the CDR3: TGTGCCAGCAGCTTAGGCAGGGGAGGCTATGGCTACACCTTC.